The 32 T cell receptor beta chains presented below share a single source sample, sequenced in a study of radiotherapy plus CTLA-4 blockade in lung cancer. Profiled with immunoSEQ multiplex PCR; TCRdb holds only in-frame clones, not every one. Here the sample spans roughly 66,000 clones, over 75% being singletons. Sequences were derived from peripheral blood, sampled from a patient treated with radiotherapy plus ipilimumab. All receptors derive from a human donor with non-small cell lung cancer who had a partial response to radiotherapy plus ipilimumab.

The V gene is TRBV18, the J gene TRBJ2-1, with D tentatively TRBD2 (5 bases). Per germline, CDR1 KGHSH and CDR2 LQKENI. The CDR3 is made up of 15 amino acids. V gave up 1 base and J gave up 5 bases, with 12 bases separating them. The chain's CDR3 is CASSPRWAGDNEQFF. CDR3 DNA sequence: TGTGCCAGCTCACCACGATGGGCCGGGGACAATGAGCAGTTCTTC.

This chain connects TRBV6-1 to TRBJ2-7; perhaps TRBD1 as D (6 bases). The ends were cut back, 7 bases at V and 12 bases at J, with 19 bases in the middle. Germline CDR1 MNHNS, CDR2 SASEGT. The CDR3 spans 12 residues. CDR3 coding DNA: TGTGCCAGCACCGAACTTGGGACATTTGCGTACTTC. Translation gives CASTELGTFAYF.

V gene TRBV9 combines with J gene TRBJ1-2; TRBD1 aligns across 9 bases. CDR3 length: 14 amino acids. The germline V gene has CDR1 SGDLS and CDR2 YYNGEE. The V and J ends lost 3 bases and 8 bases, in that order; junction bases with no gene match: 8. The chain's CDR3 is CASSGTGTGLGYTF. CDR3 nucleotide sequence: TGTGCCAGCAGCGGGACTGGGACAGGGCTAGGCTACACCTTC.

This clone was detected a few times. The chain has TRBV6-5 and TRBJ1-5, with D possibly matching TRBD1 (5 bases). There are 14 residues in the CDR3. Germline V gives CDR1 MNHEY, CDR2 SVGAGI. Trimming removed 6 bases from V and 1 base from J, with 10 bases in between. As DNA, the CDR3 is TGTGCCAGCAGCCCCCGGGGGAGCAATCAGCCCCAGCATTTT. It codes for CASSPRGSNQPQHF.

The chain couples TRBV27 to TRBJ2-1; D is unclear. This CDR3 spans 16 amino acids. From germline, CDR1 is MNHEY and CDR2 SMNVEV (reference sequence). Trimming removed 7 bases from V and 5 bases from J, with 21 bases in between. As DNA, the CDR3 is TGTGCCAGCAACCTGAAGGCGGCCTCCCCCCACAATGAGCAGTTCTTC. Residues: CASNLKAASPHNEQFF.

This clone was picked up a small number of times. The rearrangement links TRBV10-3 to TRBJ2-7; D is unresolved. Trimming took off 2 bases at V and 5 bases at J, with 10 bases between the two ends. CDR3 length: 13 amino acids. The V gene's germline CDR1 is ENHRY and CDR2 SYGVKD. The CDR3 loop is CAISEASSHEQYF. The CDR3 DNA reads TGTGCCATCAGTGAGGCATCGAGCCACGAGCAGTACTTC.

V and J are TRBV5-1 and TRBJ2-1; D gene unclear. Trimming shortened V by 0 bases and J by 5 bases, and 9 bases separated the two germline ends. The CDR3 contains 14 residues. The germline V gene has CDR1 SGHRS and CDR2 YFSETQ. CDR3 bases: TGCGCCAGCAGCTTGGAACTGAGGAACAATGAGCAGTTCTTC. This translates into CASSLELRNNEQFF.

The V call is TRBV2, the J call TRBJ2-4; the D is unclear. The CDR3 consists of 12 residues. From germline, CDR1 is SNHLY and CDR2 FYNNEI. Trimming removed 6 bases from V and 3 bases from J, with 6 bases in between. The CDR3 nucleotides are TGTGCCAGCAGCCAGAACAAAAACATTCAGTACTTC. This sequence encodes CASSQNKNIQYF.

This chain connects TRBV2 to TRBJ2-7; TRBD1 agrees at 8 bases. CDR3 length equals 13 residues. The germline CDR1 and CDR2 sequences are SNHLY and FYNNEI. J gave up 3 bases and V 6 bases, and 4 bases lay outside the gene matches. The CDR3 DNA is TGTGCCAGCAGAGGGACAGGAGACTACGAGCAGTACTTC. This codes for CASRGTGDYEQYF.

This clone came up once. The chain links TRBV9 to TRBJ2-7; 9 nucleotides match TRBD2. The CDR3 length is 15 residues. V lost 3 bases, J lost 5 bases, and 9 bases stayed unmatched. Germline CDR1 and CDR2: SGDLS and YYNGEE. CDR3 nucleotide sequence: TGTGCCAGCAGCGGAGTAGCGGGAGAGGGCCACGAGCAGTACTTC. It yields the protein CASSGVAGEGHEQYF. The full variable domain, rest sourced from reference TRBV9 and TRBJ2-7, is DSGVTQTPKHLITATGQRVTLRCSPRSGDLSVYWYQQSLDQGLQFLIQYYNGEERAKGNILERFSAQQFPDLHSELNLSSLELGDSALYFCASSGVAGEGHEQYFGPGTRLTVT.

The chain couples TRBV11-2 to TRBJ2-7, with a possible D match to TRBD2 (6 bases). V was clipped by 3 bases and J by 2 bases, with 14 bases between them. The CDR3 loop spans 15 amino acids. Per the germline V gene, CDR1 is SGHAT and CDR2 is FQNNGV. The CDR3 DNA reads TGTGCCAGCAGCTTGAGAAGCGGAGGGCCCTACGAGCAGTACTTC. Amino acid sequence: CASSLRSGGPYEQYF.

The chain couples TRBV16 to TRBJ2-5; 11 nucleotides align to TRBD1. The CDR3 runs to 15 residues. V lost 4 bases, J lost 5 bases, and 6 bases stayed unmatched. Germline loops: CDR1 KGHSY, CDR2 FQNENV. The CDR3 reads CASSPRTGGTETQYF. Written as DNA, the CDR3 is TGTGCCAGCAGCCCGAGGACAGGGGGCACGGAGACCCAGTACTTC.

Here the CDR3 DNA reads TGTGCCAGCAGATTAGACAGCGTCAATCAGCCCCAGCATTTT. It yields the protein CASRLDSVNQPQHF. The chain uses TRBV6-1 and TRBJ1-5, with TRBD1 as a possible D gene (5 bases). V lost 6 bases to trimming and J lost 3 bases, with 12 bases between them. CDR1 and CDR2 from the germline V gene are MNHNS and SASEGT. This CDR3 contains 14 residues.

The chain couples TRBV6-6 to TRBJ2-1; TRBD1 matches 9 bases. The V and J ends lost 7 bases and 8 bases, in that order; junction bases with no gene match: 6. Per the germline V gene, CDR1 is MNHNY and CDR2 is SVGAGI (reference sequence). CDR3 length: 13 amino acids. The CDR3 is CASNRDRVDEQFF. CDR3 DNA sequence: TGTGCCAGCAACCGGGACAGGGTTGATGAGCAGTTCTTC.

The rearrangement joins TRBV6-1 to TRBJ1-5; tentative D call: TRBD1 (5 bases). The CDR3 contains 14 residues. In germline, CDR1 is MNHNS, CDR2 SASEGT. V lost 6 bases to trimming and J lost 1 base, with 10 bases between them. The DNA for the CDR3 is TGTGCCAGCAGACTCGGGGGGAGCAATCAGCCCCAGCATTTT. Encoded protein: CASRLGGSNQPQHF.

This chain joins TRBV27 and TRBJ2-1, with 8 bases lining up with TRBD1. The CDR3 extends over 11 amino acids. Germline CDR1 reads MNHEY; CDR2 reads SMNVEV (reference sequence). The V gene end was trimmed by 11 bases and the J gene end by 7 bases; junction bases not matched to a gene: 4. In DNA form, the CDR3 reads TGTGCCCCCAGACAGGGGAATGAGCAGTTCTTC. Its protein product is CAPRQGNEQFF.

The rearrangement joins TRBV5-6 to TRBJ2-7, with a weak D call TRBD1 (6 bases). Germline lookup yields CDR1 SGHDT and CDR2 YYEEEE. The CDR3 is 14 residues long. Trimming left V 0 bases short and J 5 bases short, with 12 bases between. The DNA of the CDR3 is TGTGCCAGCAGCTTGGGCAGGGGTGTCCACGAGCAGTACTTC. Translating gives CASSLGRGVHEQYF. The full variable domain, its missing parts supplied by reference TRBV5-6 and TRBJ2-7, is DAGVTQSPTHLIKTRGQQVTLRCSPKSGHDTVSWYQQALGQGPQFIFQYYEEEERQRGNFPDRFSGHQFPNYSSELNVNALLLGDSALYLCASSLGRGVHEQYFGPGTRLTVT.

The chain has TRBV7-8 and TRBJ1-4; tentatively, D is TRBD1 (5 bases). CDR1 is SGHVS and CDR2 is FQNEAQ in the germline V gene. Trimming left V 1 base short and J 7 bases short, with 10 bases between. The CDR3 has 14 amino acids. CDR3: CASSLGGDSEKLFF. CDR3 in DNA: TGTGCCAGCAGCTTAGGGGGCGACAGTGAAAAACTGTTTTTT.

This chain connects TRBV7-8 to TRBJ2-6; D may be TRBD1 (7 bases). This CDR3 region has 16 residues. V dropped 4 bases and J dropped 3 bases, with 13 bases sitting between them. Germline V lookup: CDR1 SGHVS, CDR2 FQNEAQ. The CDR3 reads CASSYRGGLGANVLTF. DNA of the CDR3: TGTGCCAGCAGCTACAGGGGAGGACTTGGGGCCAACGTCCTGACTTTC. Full variable domain (missing parts from reference TRBV7-8 and TRBJ2-6): GAGVSQSPRYKVAKRGQDVALRCDPISGHVSLFWYQQALGQGPEFLTYFQNEAQLDKSGLPSDRFFAERPEGSVSTLKIQRTQQEDSAVYLCASSYRGGLGANVLTFGAGSRLTVL.

V and J are TRBV11-2 and TRBJ2-7; 11 bases map to TRBD2. Germline trimming cut 0 bases from V and 6 bases from J; bases unmatched to any gene: 4. The germline V gene encodes CDR1 SGHAT and CDR2 FQNNGV. This CDR3 has 15 residues. The CDR3: CASSLDKLAGAEQYF. In nucleotides, the CDR3 is TGTGCCAGCAGCTTAGATAAACTAGCGGGAGCCGAGCAGTACTTC.

The table lists this clone with a count of one. The chain uses TRBV27 and TRBJ1-1, with D possibly TRBD1 on 6 matching bases. The CDR3 runs to 16 residues. The V gene lost 4 bases and the J gene lost 3 bases, with 18 bases spanning the gap. Per germline, CDR1 MNHEY and CDR2 SMNVEV (reference sequence). CDR3 in amino acids: CASSSRTAPPYTEAFF. In DNA, the CDR3 is TGTGCCAGCAGTTCACGGACAGCCCCCCCTTACACTGAAGCTTTCTTT.

The rearrangement uses TRBV19 and TRBJ1-5; TRBD1 aligns across 7 bases. The CDR3 length is 16 residues. The J segment lost 3 bases and the V segment lost 6 bases, leaving 11 bases of the junction unmatched. Looked up from germline, CDR1 is LNHDA and CDR2 is SQIVND (reference sequence). CDR3: CASRTGDWGPNQPQHF. CDR3 nucleotides: TGTGCCAGTAGAACAGGGGATTGGGGCCCCAATCAGCCCCAGCATTTT. Complete variable domain (other parts from reference TRBV19 and TRBJ1-5): DGGITQSPKYLFRKEGQNVTLSCEQNLNHDAMYWYRQDPGQGLRLIYYSQIVNDFQKGDIAEGYSVSREKKESFPLTVTSAQKNPTAFYLCASRTGDWGPNQPQHFGDGTRLSIL.

This rearrangement joins TRBV29-1 to TRBJ2-1, with 8 nucleotides matching TRBD2. With V trimmed by 7 bases and J by 2 bases, 4 bases remained unmatched. Germline V lookup: CDR1 SQVTM, CDR2 ANQGSEA. This CDR3 contains 13 residues. The chain's CDR3 is CSAQAGAYNEQFF. DNA of the CDR3: TGCAGCGCTCAAGCGGGAGCCTACAATGAGCAGTTCTTC.

V and J are TRBV2 and TRBJ2-2; TRBD2 matches 7 bases. The CDR3 length is 15 residues. The germline V gene encodes CDR1 SNHLY and CDR2 FYNNEI. Trimming removed 7 bases from V and 7 bases from J; junction bases left unmatched: 12. The CDR3 loop is CASTPRSGTGGELFF. CDR3 bases: TGTGCCAGCACCCCCCGAAGCGGGACCGGCGGGGAGCTGTTTTTT.

The rearrangement uses TRBV28 and TRBJ1-5; TRBD1 might be the D (5 bases). The ends were cut back, 6 bases at V and 4 bases at J, with 7 bases in the middle. Germline CDR1 reads MDHEN; CDR2 reads SYDVKM. This CDR3 contains 12 residues. DNA of the CDR3: TGTGCCAGCAGGGGGGGAAATCAGCCCCAGCATTTT. It is translated as CASRGGNQPQHF.

This clone was observed a few times. An end of the junction differs from the germline gene, which may be a read error. V usage is TRBV10-3 and J usage is TRBJ2-7; D ambiguous. Germline-derived CDR1 and CDR2 are ENHRY and SYGVKD. The CDR3 runs to 12 residues. CDR3 sequence (DNA): TGTGCCATCAGTGAGCCGTCCTCCGAGCAGTACTTC. The encoded protein is CAISEPSSEQYF.

The rearrangement uses TRBV7-9 and TRBJ1-3, with D perhaps TRBD1 (5 bases). Germline values: CDR1 SEHNR, CDR2 FQNEAQ (reference sequence). The CDR3 length is 15 residues. V lost 0 bases, J lost 8 bases, and 14 bases lay in between. This CDR3 reads CASSLARQGGDTIYF. In DNA, the CDR3 is TGTGCCAGCAGCTTAGCACGTCAGGGAGGAGACACCATATATTTT.

In this sample, this clone turned up once. V usage is TRBV7-2 and J usage is TRBJ1-4, with TRBD1 as a possible D gene (6 bases). Looked up from germline, CDR1 is SGHTA and CDR2 is FQGNSA. V was cut by 4 bases and J by 0 bases, with 9 bases left in between. This CDR3 comprises 15 residues. This chain's CDR3 is CASSSDSATNEKLFF. DNA of the CDR3: TGTGCCAGCAGCTCGGACAGTGCAACTAATGAAAAACTGTTTTTT.

The J gene is TRBJ2-7, the V gene TRBV23-1; 9 bases align to TRBD2. TRBV23-1 is filed as an ORF, its function uncertain. The CDR3 is 16 amino acids. The J segment lost 0 bases and the V segment lost 2 bases, leaving 5 bases of the junction unmatched. The DNA for the CDR3 is TGCGCCAGCAGTCAAGGGGTTAGCGGGAGCTCCTACGAGCAGTACTTC. It codes for CASSQGVSGSSYEQYF.

To note about this clone: Its ends do not fully match the called genes, so a read error is possible. The V call is TRBV6-1, the J call TRBJ2-7; TRBD1 agrees at 7 bases. The germline gives CDR1 MNHNS, CDR2 SASEGT. The CDR3 covers 13 residues. CDR3: CANSGRTGDEQYF. DNA for the CDR3: TGTGCCAACAGTGGCCGAACAGGGGACGAGCAGTACTTC.

The rearrangement uses TRBV11-2 and TRBJ2-3, with D perhaps TRBD1 (6 bases). Germline CDR1 is SGHAT and CDR2 is FQNNGV. The V end was cut by 0 bases, the J end by 0 bases, with 16 bases between. This CDR3 has 18 residues. The CDR3 nucleotides read TGTGCCAGCAGCTTAGATCCACAGGGTCCCTATAGCACAGATACGCAGTATTTT. This gives the protein CASSLDPQGPYSTDTQYF.

V and J are TRBV2 and TRBJ2-7; 7 nucleotides agree with TRBD2. The length of the CDR3 is 13 residues. V lost 5 bases to trimming and J lost 2 bases; unmatched junction nucleotides: 3. Germline V gene data show CDR1 as SNHLY and CDR2 as FYNNEI. The CDR3 DNA follows: TGTGCCAGCAGTCTCGGGGGGACCTACGAGCAGTACTTC. This sequence encodes CASSLGGTYEQYF.